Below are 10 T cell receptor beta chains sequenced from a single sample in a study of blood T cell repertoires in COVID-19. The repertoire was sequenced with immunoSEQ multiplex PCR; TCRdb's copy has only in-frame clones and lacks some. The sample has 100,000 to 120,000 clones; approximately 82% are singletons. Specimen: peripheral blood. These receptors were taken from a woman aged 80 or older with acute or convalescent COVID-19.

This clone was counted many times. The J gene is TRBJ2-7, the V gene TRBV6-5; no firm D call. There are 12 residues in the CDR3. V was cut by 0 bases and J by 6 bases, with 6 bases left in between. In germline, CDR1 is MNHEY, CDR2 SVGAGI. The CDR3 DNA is TGTGCCAGCAGTTACTCGCCCGGCGAGCAGTACTTC. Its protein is CASSYSPGEQYF.

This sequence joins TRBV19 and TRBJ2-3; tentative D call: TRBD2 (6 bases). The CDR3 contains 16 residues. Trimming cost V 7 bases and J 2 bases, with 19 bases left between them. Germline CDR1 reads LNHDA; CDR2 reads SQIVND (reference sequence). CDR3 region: CASKARRDWITDTQYF. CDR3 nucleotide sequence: TGTGCCAGTAAGGCGCGCCGGGACTGGATCACAGATACGCAGTATTTT.

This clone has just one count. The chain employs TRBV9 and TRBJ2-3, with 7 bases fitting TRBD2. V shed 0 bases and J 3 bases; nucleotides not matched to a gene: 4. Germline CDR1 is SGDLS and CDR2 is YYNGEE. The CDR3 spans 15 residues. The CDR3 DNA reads TGTGCCAGCAGCGTAGGGGCAGCGGGGACAGATACGCAGTATTTT. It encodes CASSVGAAGTDTQYF.

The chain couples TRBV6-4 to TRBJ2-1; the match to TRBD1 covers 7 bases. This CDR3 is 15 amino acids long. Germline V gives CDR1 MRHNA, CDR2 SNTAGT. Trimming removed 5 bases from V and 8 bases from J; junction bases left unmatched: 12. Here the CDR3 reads CASSSFQQGFDEQFF. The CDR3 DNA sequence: TGTGCCAGCAGTTCCTTCCAACAGGGGTTCGATGAGCAGTTCTTC.

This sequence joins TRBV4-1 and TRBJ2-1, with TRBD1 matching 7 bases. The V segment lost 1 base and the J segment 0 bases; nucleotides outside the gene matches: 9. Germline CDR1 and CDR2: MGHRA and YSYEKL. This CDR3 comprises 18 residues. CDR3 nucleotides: TGCGCCAGCAGCCAAGGGAGCCCGGGACAGCACTCCTACAATGAGCAGTTCTTC. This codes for CASSQGSPGQHSYNEQFF.

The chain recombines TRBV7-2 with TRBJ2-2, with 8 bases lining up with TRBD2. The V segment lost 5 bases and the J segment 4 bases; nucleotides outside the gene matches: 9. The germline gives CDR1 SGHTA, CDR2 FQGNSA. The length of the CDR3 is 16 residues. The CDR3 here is CASSIDSGRVTGELFF. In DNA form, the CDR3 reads TGTGCCAGCAGCATTGATTCCGGGAGGGTCACCGGGGAGCTGTTTTTT.

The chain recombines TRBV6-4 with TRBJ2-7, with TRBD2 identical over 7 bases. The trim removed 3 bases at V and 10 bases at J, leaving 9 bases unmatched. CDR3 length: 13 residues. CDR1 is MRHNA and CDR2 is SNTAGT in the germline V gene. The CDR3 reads CASSDAGGTKQYF. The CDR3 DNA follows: TGTGCCAGCAGTGATGCCGGGGGGACGAAACAGTACTTC.

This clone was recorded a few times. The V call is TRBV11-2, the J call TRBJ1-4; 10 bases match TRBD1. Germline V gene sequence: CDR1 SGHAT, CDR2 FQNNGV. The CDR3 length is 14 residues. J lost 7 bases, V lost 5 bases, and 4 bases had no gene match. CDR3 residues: CASSVGTGAEKLFF. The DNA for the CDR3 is TGTGCCAGCAGCGTCGGGACAGGGGCTGAAAAACTGTTTTTT. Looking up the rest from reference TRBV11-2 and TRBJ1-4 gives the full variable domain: EAGVAQSPRYKIIEKRQSVAFWCNPISGHATLYWYQQILGQGPKLLIQFQNNGVVDDSQLPKDRFSAERLKGVDSTLKIQPAKLEDSAVYLCASSVGTGAEKLFFGSGTQLSVL.

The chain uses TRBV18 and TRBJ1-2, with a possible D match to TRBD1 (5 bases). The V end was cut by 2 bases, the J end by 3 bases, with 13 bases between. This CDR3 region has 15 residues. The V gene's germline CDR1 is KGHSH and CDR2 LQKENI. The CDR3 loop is CASSPIGRADYGYTF. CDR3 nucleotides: TGTGCCAGCTCACCAATAGGCAGGGCGGACTATGGCTACACCTTC.

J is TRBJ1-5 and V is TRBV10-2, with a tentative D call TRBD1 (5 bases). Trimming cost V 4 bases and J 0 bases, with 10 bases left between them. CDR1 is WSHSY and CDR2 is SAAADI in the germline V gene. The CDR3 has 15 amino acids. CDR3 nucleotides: TGCGCCAGCAGTGGACAGACCCATAGCAATCAGCCCCAGCATTTT. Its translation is CASSGQTHSNQPQHF.